The sequence of this T cell receptor beta chain was determined in a study of shared clonotypes between healthy human individuals. Study-wide context: With ages of 18 to 49, the donors were a couple of women and three men.

Of note for this clone: Its antigen remains unknown.

Study outcomes and limitations: A reduction in generation probabilities was seen for non-shared clonotypes relative to those shared by all four donors.

Per germline, CDR1 LNHDA and CDR2 SQIVND (reference sequence). The CDR3 contains 18 residues. Germline trimming cut 8 bases from V and 1 base from J; bases unmatched to any gene: 17. Here immunoSEQ multiplex PCR was the method, and the copy in TCRdb shows in-frame clones only, minus some. Of 2 million to 3 million clones listed, over 85% were seen once; the top ten hold more than 0.35%. Sequencing was performed on naive CD4+ T cells from PBMCs. Subset denoted: CD45RA+ positively selected. The rearrangement uses TRBV19 and TRBJ1-1, with 9 bases identical to TRBD1. The receptor comes from a man aged 18 to 29 in good health. Some clones in this sample may be carry-over from other donors' samples. The CDR3 bases are TGTGCCAGTCGCAACTGGCTCGCCCGGGACAGGGAGAACACTGAAGCTTTCTTT. It codes for CASRNWLARDRENTEAFF.